Presented here are 8 T cell receptor beta chains from one specimen sequenced in a study of CD8 T cells in ankylosing spondylitis. TCRdb recomputed calls from the 5' RACE reads with MiXCR, one row per CDR3 protein. Of approximately 220,000 distinct CDR3 sequences detected, 25% to 30% appear once; the ten largest clones hold about 7%. The sequenced material came from blood, either unsorted or a sorted T cell fraction (not recorded which). These receptor sequences come from a male donor with ankylosing spondylitis or in good health (not recorded which).

This clonotype appeared a single time. V gene TRBV12-3 or TRBV12-4 combines with J gene TRBJ2-7; D perhaps matches TRBD1 (6 bases). The CDR3 sequence is 15 residues long. Trimming took 1 base from V and 3 from J, leaving 13 bases between them. In DNA form, the CDR3 reads TGTGCCAGCAGTTTAGAGGGACACGGATTCTACGAGCAGTACTTC. It translates to CASSLEGHGFYEQYF.

This clonotype occurred a few times. This chain uses TRBV29-1 with TRBJ1-3, with TRBD1 as a possible D gene (6 bases). V was trimmed by 2 bases and J by 1 base, leaving 9 bases between them. This CDR3 region has 14 residues. The germline gives CDR1 SQVTM, CDR2 ANQGSEA. The CDR3 region is CSVEPGESGNTIYF. The CDR3 DNA is TGCAGCGTTGAACCAGGGGAGTCTGGAAACACCATATATTTT.

This clonotype was found many times. The chain recombines TRBV12-3 or TRBV12-4 with TRBJ1-4, with 7 bases identical to TRBD1. The CDR3 length is 13 residues. J gave up 7 bases and V 5 bases, and 4 bases lay outside the gene matches. The CDR3 region is CASSKGAGEKLFF. DNA for the CDR3: TGTGCCAGCAGTAAGGGGGCTGGTGAAAAACTGTTTTTT.

This clonotype was counted ten times or more. This chain joins TRBV7-2 and TRBJ2-3, with a possible D match to TRBD2 (6 bases). The V end lost 4 bases, the J end lost 5 bases, and 16 bases lay between the germline ends. The CDR3 runs to 15 residues. Germline CDR1 and CDR2: SGHTA and FQGNSA. The CDR3 is CASSSYGSSGDTQYF. The DNA of the CDR3 is TGTGCCAGCAGCTCCTACGGGAGCTCGGGAGATACGCAGTATTTT.

V gene TRBV29-1 combines with J gene TRBJ2-5; D is ambiguous. The germline V and J ends were trimmed by 7 bases and 5 bases, with 8 bases remaining between them. CDR3 length: 10 residues. Germline CDR1 is SQVTM and CDR2 is ANQGSEA. The CDR3 protein is CSGTRETQYF. As DNA, the CDR3 is TGCAGCGGGACCCGGGAGACCCAGTACTTC.

This clonotype was recorded at least ten times. V usage is TRBV21-1 and J usage is TRBJ2-6; the table names TRBD2, a call not compared with the DNA. TRBV21-1 is a pseudogene segment. The CDR3 has 18 amino acids. Here the CDR3 DNA reads TGTGCCAGCAGCAAACGACTAGCCGGGACCTCTGGGGCCAACGTCCTGACTTTC. Amino acids: CASSKRLAGTSGANVLTF.

This clonotype has a handful of counts. The chain joins TRBV5-1 to TRBJ2-2; the D gene is possibly TRBD1 (6 bases). The CDR3 covers 14 residues. Trimming left V 3 bases short and J 4 bases short, with 10 bases between. In germline, CDR1 is SGHRS, CDR2 YFSETQ. The CDR3 DNA follows: TGCGCCAGCAGCTCACGAGGGGGCACCGGGGAGCTGTTTTTT. It encodes CASSSRGGTGELFF.

This clonotype showed up many times. The chain recombines TRBV12-3 or TRBV12-4 with TRBJ2-3; 8 bases agree with TRBD1. The CDR3 runs to 14 residues. V was clipped by 3 bases and J by 4 bases; unmatched bases: 3. CDR3: CASSFQGAADTQYF. CDR3 nucleotides: TGTGCCAGCAGTTTCCAGGGGGCCGCAGATACGCAGTATTTT.